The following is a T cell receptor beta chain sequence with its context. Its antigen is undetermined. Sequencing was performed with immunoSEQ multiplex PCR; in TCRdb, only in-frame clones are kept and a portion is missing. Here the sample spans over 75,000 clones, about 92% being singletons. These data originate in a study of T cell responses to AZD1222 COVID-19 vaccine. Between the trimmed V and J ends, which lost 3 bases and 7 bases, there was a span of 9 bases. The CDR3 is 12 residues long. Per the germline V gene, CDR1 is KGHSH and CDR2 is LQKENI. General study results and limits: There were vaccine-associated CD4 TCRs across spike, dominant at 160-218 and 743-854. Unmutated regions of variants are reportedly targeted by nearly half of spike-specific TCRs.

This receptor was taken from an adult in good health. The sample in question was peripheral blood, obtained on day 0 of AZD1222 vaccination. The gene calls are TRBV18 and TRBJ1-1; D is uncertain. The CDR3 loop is CASSPTVDEAFF. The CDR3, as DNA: TGTGCCAGCTCACCTACAGTCGATGAAGCTTTCTTT.